These 24 T cell receptor beta chains were all obtained from the same sample, sequenced in a study of a mutant IDH1 vaccine in newly diagnosed glioma. This table comes from immunoSEQ multiplex PCR, and its TCRdb copy is limited to in-frame clones, with some not included. The sample carries approximately 92,000 clones, around four fifths recorded once. Time point: baseline, week 1 (first vaccination visit). The treatment denotes: pre-vaccination baseline after standard-of-care therapy. This sample comprised PBMCs, obtained from a glioma patient treated with radiotherapy, temozolomide or both. The receptor set was obtained from a man aged 40-49 years with glioma.

The CDR3 nucleotides are TGTGCCAGCAGCGCCGGGCAGGGTAAGACAGATACGCAGTATTTT. It specifies CASSAGQGKTDTQYF. The rearrangement joins TRBV9 to TRBJ2-3; tentatively, D is TRBD1 (5 bases). Germline V gene sequence: CDR1 SGDLS, CDR2 YYNGEE. Trimming removed 3 bases from V and 3 bases from J, with 14 bases in between. The CDR3 consists of 15 residues.

The chain links TRBV28 to TRBJ2-5, with a tentative D call TRBD1 (6 bases). V lost 4 bases to trimming and J lost 3 bases, with 12 bases between them. CDR1 MDHEN and CDR2 SYDVKM come from the germline V gene. The length of the CDR3 is 14 residues. The CDR3 nucleotides read TGTGCCAGCAGTTCTGGACAGATTGAAGAGACCCAGTACTTC. Protein product: CASSSGQIEETQYF.

A word on this clone: The sample has other DNA sequences that encode this CDR3 too. This chain joins TRBV5-4 and TRBJ1-2; D is uncertain. Deletions cut 0 bases from V and 4 bases from J, with 10 bases between. Germline CDR1 and CDR2: SGHNT and YYREEE (reference sequence). CDR3 length equals 14 residues. CDR3 coding DNA: TGTGCCAGCAGCTTGGATCGAGATAGCTATGGCTACACCTTC. Protein: CASSLDRDSYGYTF. The full variable domain, completed using reference TRBV5-4 and TRBJ1-2, is ETGVTQSPTHLIKTRGQQVTLRCSSQSGHNTVSWYQQALGQGPQFIFQYYREEENGRGNFPPRFSGLQFPNYSSELNVNALELDDSALYLCASSLDRDSYGYTFGSGTRLTVV.

This clone was seen a single time. V and J are TRBV5-4 and TRBJ1-2, with 9 bases aligning to TRBD1. This CDR3 has 15 amino acids. Looked up from germline, CDR1 is SGHNT and CDR2 is YYREEE (reference sequence). The V and J ends lost 4 bases and 2 bases, in that order; junction bases with no gene match: 6. CDR3 DNA sequence: TGTGCCAGCAGCCGGGGACAGGGCCTAAACTATGGCTACACCTTC. Protein: CASSRGQGLNYGYTF.

The genes are TRBV18 and TRBJ1-5; D ambiguous. The V end lost 2 bases, the J end lost 4 bases, and 6 bases lay between the germline ends. The CDR3 has 13 amino acids. Looked up from germline, CDR1 is KGHSH and CDR2 is LQKENI. CDR3 sequence (DNA): TGTGCCAGCTCACCAAATGAAAATCAGCCCCAGCATTTT. Encoded protein: CASSPNENQPQHF.

The genes are TRBV14 and TRBJ2-7; TRBD2 matches at 12 bases. Losses at the gene ends were 0 bases for V and 3 bases for J; bases not matched to a gene: 9. The germline CDR1 and CDR2 sequences are SGHDN and FVKESK. The CDR3 runs to 18 residues. This CDR3 is CASSQDRWLAGGHYEQYF. CDR3 nucleotide sequence: TGTGCCAGCAGCCAAGATCGGTGGCTAGCGGGGGGGCACTACGAGCAGTACTTC.

This chain joins TRBV29-1 and TRBJ2-1; TRBD2 is a possible D gene (6 bases). Trimming left V 4 bases short and J 5 bases short, with 12 bases between. Germline loops: CDR1 SQVTM, CDR2 ANQGSEA. The CDR3 consists of 13 residues. CDR3 region: CSVVRDFDNEQFF. Here the CDR3 DNA reads TGCAGCGTTGTAAGGGACTTCGACAATGAGCAGTTCTTC.

This clone was observed a few times. V gene TRBV19 combines with J gene TRBJ2-7; D gene unclear. With 5 bases removed from V and 0 bases from J, the gap between germline ends came to 8 bases. The CDR3 totals 13 residues. From germline, CDR1 is LNHDA and CDR2 SQIVND (reference sequence). As DNA, the CDR3 is TGTGCCAGTAGTCCCGTCGTCTCCTACGAGCAGTACTTC. The encoded protein is CASSPVVSYEQYF.

This clone was counted between two and nine times. The chain uses TRBV2 and TRBJ1-6; 8 bases fit TRBD1. This CDR3 spans 16 amino acids. V shed 5 bases and J 2 bases; nucleotides not matched to a gene: 5. CDR1 is SNHLY and CDR2 is FYNNEI in the germline V gene. The CDR3 coding sequence is TGTGCCAGCAGTCGTACAGGGGGGACCTATAATTCACCCCTCCACTTT. Translating it yields CASSRTGGTYNSPLHF. The full variable domain, in which reference TRBV2 and TRBJ1-6 provide the parts outside the CDR3, is EPEVTQTPSHQVTQMGQEVILRCVPISNHLYFYWYRQILGQKVEFLVSFYNNEISEKSEIFDDQFSVERPDGSNFTLKIRSTKLEDSAMYFCASSRTGGTYNSPLHFGNGTRLTVT.

The J gene is TRBJ2-3, the V gene TRBV7-9, with a tentative D call TRBD2 (7 bases). V was clipped by 7 bases and J by 2 bases, with 19 bases between them. Germline CDR1 is SEHNR and CDR2 is FQNEAQ (reference sequence). CDR3 length equals 16 residues. The DNA of the CDR3 is TGTGCCAGCACCATCGAGGGGGGGCCTGACACAGATACGCAGTATTTT. Translating gives CASTIEGGPDTDTQYF. Together with reference TRBV7-9 and TRBJ2-3, the CDR3 gives the full variable domain: DTGVSQNPRHKITKRGQNVTFRCDPISEHNRLYWYRQTLGQGPEFLTYFQNEAQLEKSRLLSDRFSAERPKGSFSTLEIQRTEQGDSAMYLCASTIEGGPDTDTQYFGPGTRLTVL.

The rearrangement joins TRBV27 to TRBJ2-3; 10 bases align to TRBD2. Germline trimming cut 3 bases from V and 5 bases from J; bases unmatched to any gene: 5. Germline lookup yields CDR1 MNHEY and CDR2 SMNVEV (reference sequence). The CDR3 loop spans 15 amino acids. Written as DNA, the CDR3 is TGTGCCAGCAGTTTCAGCGGGGGGGCTGGAGATACGCAGTATTTT. Translated, it gives CASSFSGGAGDTQYF.

The J gene is TRBJ1-3, the V gene TRBV5-1; D unclear. The CDR3 contains 14 residues. Germline V gives CDR1 SGHRS, CDR2 YFSETQ. With 0 bases removed from V and 2 bases from J, the gap between germline ends came to 6 bases. The CDR3, as DNA: TGCGCCAGCAGCTTGGCCGGAACTGGAAACACCATATATTTT. Protein sequence: CASSLAGTGNTIYF. Filled out from reference TRBV5-1 and TRBJ1-3, the complete variable domain reads KAGVTQTPRYLIKTRGQQVTLSCSPISGHRSVSWYQQTPGQGLQFLFEYFSETQRNKGNFPGRFSGRQFSNSRSEMNVSTLELGDSALYLCASSLAGTGNTIYFGEGSWLTVV.

The chain recombines TRBV10-1 with TRBJ2-1; TRBD1 matches at 9 bases. This CDR3 is 16 amino acids long. Germline loops: CDR1 WNHNN, CDR2 SYGVQD (reference sequence). The ends lost 0 bases at V and 4 bases at J; junction bases unmatched: 4. The CDR3 nucleotides read TGCGCCAGCAGTGAGTCGGGGGACAGGGAATACAATGAGCAGTTCTTC. Its protein product is CASSESGDREYNEQFF.

This chain joins TRBV28 and TRBJ2-7; 7 positions agree with TRBD2. From germline, CDR1 is MDHEN and CDR2 SYDVKM. The CDR3 loop spans 16 amino acids. Unmatched junction bases numbered 13, after V lost 5 bases and J lost 3 bases. The CDR3 region is CASSLRGSGPIYEQYF. CDR3 bases: TGTGCCAGCAGTCTCCGGGGTAGCGGGCCCATCTACGAGCAGTACTTC.

This clone has more than one count but fewer than ten. The rearrangement joins TRBV6-5 to TRBJ2-1; D is perhaps TRBD2 (6 bases). The CDR3 length is 16 residues. The V gene's germline CDR1 is MNHEY and CDR2 SVGAGI. V gave up 0 bases and J gave up 8 bases, with 17 bases separating them. In DNA, the CDR3 is TGTGCCAGCAGTTACTCCCAGCTGACCGGAGGGGATGAGCAGTTCTTC. This gives the protein CASSYSQLTGGDEQFF.

The V and J genes are TRBV6-5 and TRBJ1-6; TRBD1 matches at 10 bases. Germline V gene sequence: CDR1 MNHEY, CDR2 SVGAGI. The CDR3 length is 14 residues. V lost 6 bases and J lost 8; bases outside the gene matches: 4. CDR3 amino acids: CASSPGTGDSPLHF. CDR3 nucleotide sequence: TGTGCCAGCAGCCCCGGGACAGGGGATTCACCCCTCCACTTT.

The chain uses TRBV19 and TRBJ2-7; TRBD1 aligns across 7 bases. V lost 5 bases to trimming and J lost 3 bases; unmatched junction nucleotides: 16. The CDR3 is made up of 17 amino acids. Germline values: CDR1 LNHDA, CDR2 SQIVND (reference sequence). Here the CDR3 reads CASSVQSYDRQGYEQYF. In DNA, the CDR3 is TGTGCCAGTAGTGTACAATCTTACGACAGACAGGGCTACGAGCAGTACTTC.

The V and J genes are TRBV4-1 and TRBJ1-1; possibly TRBD1 for D (5 bases). CDR1 and CDR2 (germline): MGHRA, YSYEKL. V lost 1 base and J lost 4, with 10 bases in between. This CDR3 contains 14 residues. CDR3 in DNA: TGCGCCAGCAGCCAAGCCCCCGGGGCCACTGAAGCTTTCTTT. Translating it yields CASSQAPGATEAFF.

The chain combines TRBV27 with TRBJ2-5, with 7 bases identical to TRBD1. Germline-derived CDR1 and CDR2 are MNHEY and SMNVEV (reference sequence). The CDR3 length is 14 residues. V lost 5 bases and J lost 7; bases outside the gene matches: 10. Here the CDR3 reads CASSRTGPRGTQYF. The CDR3 DNA is TGTGCCAGCAGTCGGACAGGTCCGAGGGGGACCCAGTACTTC.

The rearrangement joins TRBV5-6 to TRBJ2-3; D tentatively reads TRBD1 or TRBD2 (5 bases each). Germline CDR1 is SGHDT and CDR2 is YYEEEE. There are 15 residues in the CDR3. V dropped 4 bases and J dropped 1 base, with 13 bases sitting between them. CDR3 bases: TGTGCCAGCAGCCTACCCAGAGGGGGCACAGATACGCAGTATTTT. Protein sequence: CASSLPRGGTDTQYF.

This clone was seen only a few times. The genes are TRBV6-5 and TRBJ2-7; the D is unclear. Germline V gene data show CDR1 as MNHEY and CDR2 as SVGAGI. With 6 bases removed from V and 3 bases from J, the gap between germline ends came to 15 bases. This CDR3 region has 14 residues. The DNA of the CDR3 is TGTGCCAGCAGAGAGTCAAACCTTGGCTACGAGCAGTACTTC. Residues: CASRESNLGYEQYF.

The genes are TRBV28 and TRBJ1-2, with 7 bases identical to TRBD1. The CDR3 has 14 amino acids. Germline V gene sequence: CDR1 MDHEN, CDR2 SYDVKM. J was trimmed by 0 bases and V by 5 bases; bases with no gene match: 3. Written as DNA, the CDR3 is TGTGCCAGCAGTCAGGGGGACGCTAACTATGGCTACACCTTC. Its protein product is CASSQGDANYGYTF.

V and J are TRBV5-1 and TRBJ2-1; 9 bases fit TRBD2. This CDR3 contains 16 residues. With V trimmed by 3 bases and J by 3 bases, 7 bases remained unmatched. CDR1 is SGHRS, CDR2 YFSETQ, per germline. CDR3 in amino acids: CASSSPSGANYNEQFF. The CDR3 DNA reads TGCGCCAGCAGCTCACCTAGCGGGGCCAACTACAATGAGCAGTTCTTC.

This clone was observed once. This chain uses TRBV5-6 with TRBJ1-1; possible D gene TRBD1, 6 bases. The germline gives CDR1 SGHDT, CDR2 YYEEEE. V gave up 3 bases and J gave up 8 bases, with 29 bases separating them. The CDR3 loop spans 18 amino acids. The CDR3 spells CASSSMRRLRDILAEAFF. CDR3 nucleotide sequence: TGTGCCAGCAGCTCAATGCGCCGCCTCCGGGACATTCTCGCCGAAGCTTTCTTT.